These T cell receptor beta chains were read from a single sample in a study of blood T cells in healthy people across ages. TCRdb ran MiXCR on the 5' RACE reads and lists one entry per CDR3 protein. This table holds about 940,000 distinct CDR3 sequences, under 50% found once. What was sequenced was blood. The source is a man younger than 45 in good health. Each CDR3 is given with its conserved first and last residue. The order of the fields is V gene, D gene, J gene, clone size, CDR3 DNA, CDR3 protein. D genes are given only for firm matches. Some rows mark clone size as missing; the rest say once, few, many or name a class of expanded clone.

TRBV9	.	TRBJ2-1	.	TGTGCCAGCAGCGTAGGTTCAAGCTTGAATGAGCAGTTCTTC	CASSVGSSLNEQFF
TRBV4-1	TRBD1	TRBJ2-7	.	TGCGCCAGCAGCCTCCTGACAGGGCCTCCCTACGAGCAGTACTTC	CASSLLTGPPYEQYF
TRBV30	.	TRBJ1-2	few	TGTGCCTGGAATCGGGGAGGATATGATGGCTACACCTTC	CAWNRGGYDGYTF
TRBV27	.	TRBJ2-5	few	TGTGCCAGCACCCCCAGGAGGGGCGGCGAGACCCAGTACTTC	CASTPRRGGETQYF
TRBV9	TRBD1	TRBJ2-7	.	TGTGCCAGCAGCGTAGGAGGGACAGGGGGCAACTCCTACGAGCAGTACTTC	CASSVGGTGGNSYEQYF
TRBV9	TRBD2	TRBJ2-3	.	TGTGCCAGCAGCGAGAGTGGGGGGGAGGTGACAGATACGCAGTATTTT	CASSESGGEVTDTQYF
TRBV6-2/TRBV6-3	.	TRBJ1-5	.	TGTGCCAGCAGTTACTCAGGGGCTAGCAGTCAGCCCCAGCATTTT	CASSYSGASSQPQHF
TRBV5-6	.	TRBJ1-1	few	TGTGCCAGCCGCGGGGTAACGACCCCTGAAGCTTTCTTT	CASRGVTTPEAFF
TRBV28	TRBD1	TRBJ2-3	few	TGTGCCAGCGGGAAGACAGGGCCAGATACGCAGTATTTT	CASGKTGPDTQYF
TRBV28	.	TRBJ1-2	.	TGTGCCAGCAGTCCGGGCAAGGGGGTCGGTGGCTACACCTTC	CASSPGKGVGGYTF
TRBV29-1	.	TRBJ1-2	.	TGCAGCTCCTCTTCCCCTCAGGTTAACTATGGCTACACCTTC	CSSSSPQVNYGYTF
TRBV25-1	.	TRBJ1-2	.	TGTGCCAGCAGTGAAAGCATTAACTATGGCTACACCTTC	CASSESINYGYTF
TRBV6-2/TRBV6-3	.	TRBJ1-5	.	TGTGCCAGCAGTTACAGTACTTTATCAGTGCGCAATCAGCCCCAGCATTTT	CASSYSTLSVRNQPQHF
TRBV29-1	TRBD1	TRBJ1-2	few	TGCAGCGTCCTCTTAGTACAGGGGCAAAACTATGGCTACACCTTC	CSVLLVQGQNYGYTF
TRBV11-2	TRBD2	TRBJ2-1	.	TGTGCCAGCAGCTTAGACTCAGCGGGAGATAGATCCTACAATGAGCAGTTCTTC	CASSLDSAGDRSYNEQFF
TRBV20-1	TRBD2	TRBJ2-5	.	TGCAGGGCAGTAGCGGGGGGACAAGAGACCCAGTACTTC	CRAVAGGQETQYF
TRBV12-3/TRBV12-4	TRBD2	TRBJ2-5	.	TGTGCCAGCAGTCCCCTACTAGCGGGGGCTATAGGAGAGACCCAGTACTTC	CASSPLLAGAIGETQYF
TRBV20-1	.	TRBJ2-4	.	TGCAGTGCTAGGCCGTTAGCCAAAAACATTCAGTACTTC	CSARPLAKNIQYF
TRBV20-1	TRBD1	TRBJ2-5	.	TGCAGTGCCCCTTTAGGGGGCAAGGTGGAGACCCAGTACTTC	CSAPLGGKVETQYF
TRBV7-2	TRBD2	TRBJ2-3	.	TGTGCCAGCAGCTTAGGGGCGGCGGGGGGGGCTAATACGCAGTATTTT	CASSLGAAGGANTQYF
TRBV6-5	.	TRBJ1-2	.	TGTGCCAGCAGTTACATACCCGCAACCTATGGCTACACCTTC	CASSYIPATYGYTF
TRBV27	.	TRBJ2-7	few	TGTGCCAGCAGTTCCCAGAGCTCCTACGAGCAGTACTTC	CASSSQSSYEQYF
TRBV3-1	TRBD1	TRBJ2-5	.	TGTGCCAGCAGCCGCAGAACAGGGGAAACGGAGACCCAGTACTTC	CASSRRTGETETQYF
TRBV24-1	.	TRBJ1-2	many	TGTGCCACCAGTGATTTCCGCGGAGGGGGCTACACCTTC	CATSDFRGGGYTF
TRBV20-1	.	TRBJ1-1	once	TGCAGTGCTAGATTCCGGGTCGAGACTGAAGCTTTCTTT	CSARFRVETEAFF
TRBV6-5	.	TRBJ2-7	.	TGTGCCAGCAGTTGCTCGAAGGCGGACACTGGATACTACGAGCAGTACTTC	CASSCSKADTGYYEQYF
TRBV29-1	TRBD1	TRBJ1-1	few	TGCAGCGTCGCCGGGACAGGGGGCTCGAACACTGAAGCTTTCTTT	CSVAGTGGSNTEAFF
TRBV7-9	TRBD1	TRBJ1-2	.	TGTGCCAGCAGCCAGGAGGAGGACAGGGTCTACTATGGCTACACCTTC	CASSQEEDRVYYGYTF
TRBV15	.	TRBJ2-5	.	TGTGCCACCAGCAGTAGCCGGAGGGAGACCCAGTACTTC	CATSSSRRETQYF
TRBV11-2	TRBD2	TRBJ2-1	.	TGTGCCAGCAGCTTAGTAGCGGGGGGGCACGGCAATGAGCAGTTCTTC	CASSLVAGGHGNEQFF
TRBV6-5	.	TRBJ1-2	few	TGTGCCAGCAGCTACGGTAGTGGCTACACCTTC	CASSYGSGYTF
TRBV12-3/TRBV12-4	TRBD1	TRBJ1-2	.	TGTGCCAGCAGTTTGGCCGCGGGGACAGGGAAAGGCTACACCTTC	CASSLAAGTGKGYTF
TRBV7-9	.	TRBJ1-5	few	TGTGCCAGCGCACGGGGGCGTGAAAATCAGCCCCAGCATTTT	CASARGRENQPQHF
TRBV7-2	TRBD1	TRBJ1-5	.	TGTGCCAGCAGCTCCAGGGGGCAAGGGGGCAATCAGCCCCAGCATTTT	CASSSRGQGGNQPQHF
TRBV24-1	.	TRBJ2-1	few	TGTGCCACCAGTGATTCTGTGGGGCGGCAGTTCTTC	CATSDSVGRQFF
TRBV27	TRBD1	TRBJ1-1	.	TGTGCCAGCAACCCGGGACAGGCCGCAAGGGGAACTGAAGCTTTCTTT	CASNPGQAARGTEAFF
TRBV11-2	.	TRBJ2-7	few	TGTGCCAGCGCACCCGCGGACGGGTTCGAGCAGTACTTC	CASAPADGFEQYF
TRBV4-2	.	TRBJ1-5	few	TGTGCCAGCAGCCCCGGGACCTTCAATCAGCCCCAGCATTTT	CASSPGTFNQPQHF
TRBV15	.	TRBJ2-5	.	TGTGCCACCAGCAGAGGTGGTTCCATCGATGAGCAGTACTTC	CATSRGGSIDEQYF
TRBV3-1	.	TRBJ2-1	.	TGTGCCAGCAACCAACCCAGGGGTGAGCAGTTCTTC	CASNQPRGEQFF